Described below is a single TCR beta chain sequence and its context. Its antigen is still unknown. Patients included in sequencing had previously demonstrated CD8+CD57+ cell expansion by flow cytometry. When blood sampling took place, the patients had received no therapy. The sample comes from a study of CD8+CD57+ T cells in acquired aplastic anemia. V dropped 4 bases and J dropped 10 bases, with 14 bases sitting between them. The CDR3 covers 13 residues. Germline V gene lookup returns CDR1 MNHNY and CDR2 SVGAGI (reference sequence). For CDR3 and TCR beta VDJ profiling, genomic DNA was the template used. TCRdb reanalysed the reads using MiXCR and keeps one entry per CDR3 protein. The table shows approximately 200,000 distinct CDR3 sequences, with roughly 45% occurring only once. Whole-study results and caveats: Overlapping CD8+ CDR3 repertoires of patients and controls contained 25 to 35 shared sequences.

Sequences were obtained from sorted CD4+, CD8+, or CD8+CD57+ T cells (not recorded which) from PBMCs. The TCR originated in a human donor with aplastic anemia. The chain employs TRBV6-6 and TRBJ2-1; D call uncertain. The CDR3 nucleotides read TGTGCCAGCAGTTCCTCGGACGGCTACGAGCAGTTCTTC. It specifies CASSSSDGYEQFF.